One and the same sample provided the 19 T cell receptor beta chains below, sequenced in a study of human T cells and chemical hapten exposure. TCRdb independently ran MiXCR on the RACE reads; one entry per CDR3 protein. The data contain around 80,000 distinct CDR3 sequences, around 6.7% of them singletons. Time point meaning: patch test 2, 6 weeks after DPC sensitization. The sample's treatment: therapeutic diphenylcyclopropenone sensitization with weekly scalp DPC. The sample here was whole blood, taken in connection with sensitization to the hapten diphenylcyclopropenone (DPC). The source is a woman aged 30 to 39 with alopecia areata. Some clones in this sample may be carry-over from other donors' samples.

This clonotype was detected ten times or more. V is TRBV7-8 and J is TRBJ2-2; D may correspond to TRBD1 or TRBD2 (5 bases each). The germline CDR1 and CDR2 sequences are SGHVS and FQNEAQ. The CDR3 is made up of 14 amino acids. V was pared by 5 bases and J by 6 bases, with 13 bases between. CDR3 loop: CASSGGPTAGELFF. CDR3 nucleotides: TGTGCCAGCAGCGGGGGACCGACGGCCGGGGAGCTGTTTTTT.

The chain is built from TRBV20-1 and TRBJ1-4; D is possibly TRBD1 (5 bases). Trimming pared 6 bases from V and 8 bases from J, leaving 16 bases between. Looked up from germline, CDR1 is DFQATT and CDR2 is SNEGSKA (reference sequence). The CDR3 has 13 amino acids. CDR3: CSASPGGWEKLFF. The DNA for the CDR3 is TGCAGTGCGAGCCCCGGGGGGTGGGAAAAACTGTTTTTT.

CDR3 amino acids: CASSYSRSGYQTEAFF. In DNA, the CDR3 is TGTGCCAGCAGTTACTCGAGATCAGGGTATCAAACTGAAGCTTTCTTT. The rearrangement joins TRBV6-5 to TRBJ1-1, with D perhaps TRBD1 (5 bases). The CDR3 is made up of 16 amino acids. Germline V gene sequence: CDR1 MNHEY, CDR2 SVGAGI. Trimming removed 0 bases from V and 5 bases from J, with 16 bases in between.

This clonotype was recorded at least ten times. This sequence joins TRBV20-1 and TRBJ2-3, with D unresolved. V shed 5 bases and J shed 6 bases, with 21 bases lying between them. The CDR3 sequence is 15 residues long. Germline values: CDR1 DFQATT, CDR2 SNEGSKA (reference sequence). The CDR3 DNA is TGCAGTGCTGCCGCCCGAACATCACGGGTGGATACGCAGTATTTT. Translating it yields CSAAARTSRVDTQYF.

Many counts were recorded for this clonotype. This chain links TRBV20-1 with TRBJ2-3; 8 bases agree with TRBD1. CDR1 is DFQATT and CDR2 is SNEGSKA in the germline V gene (reference sequence). CDR3 length: 14 residues. V shed 4 bases and J 2 bases; nucleotides not matched to a gene: 5. The CDR3 region has the DNA TGCAGTGCTAAACGGACAGGGAACACAGATACGCAGTATTTT. It specifies CSAKRTGNTDTQYF.

This clonotype appeared once. A much larger clone differs by one base, so this may be a read error. J is TRBJ2-1 and V is TRBV9, with TRBD1 as a possible D gene (6 bases). The germline V and J ends were trimmed by 0 bases and 7 bases, with 11 bases remaining between them. In germline, CDR1 is SGDLS, CDR2 YYNGEE. This CDR3 has 14 amino acids. CDR3 nucleotide sequence: TGTGCCAGCAGCGTAGGTAGGGGGTTTAATGAGCAGTTCTTC. Residues: CASSVGRGFNEQFF.

This clonotype occurred a few times. The J gene is TRBJ2-5, the V gene TRBV6-6, with 10 bases aligning to TRBD2. V trimming: 0 bases; J trimming: 7 bases; junction bases outside the gene matches: 5. Per the germline V gene, CDR1 is MNHNY and CDR2 is SVGAGI (reference sequence). This CDR3 is 15 amino acids long. The CDR3: CASSYSTSGVGTQYF. The DNA for the CDR3 is TGTGCCAGCAGTTACTCCACTAGCGGGGTGGGGACCCAGTACTTC.

This clonotype has more than one count but fewer than ten. V gene TRBV18 combines with J gene TRBJ2-5, with D perhaps given as TRBD1 or TRBD2 (5 bases each). Germline lookup yields CDR1 KGHSH and CDR2 LQKENI. CDR3 length: 14 residues. V lost 0 bases, J lost 4 bases, and 9 bases lay in between. The CDR3 sequence: CASSPPGTAETQYF. The CDR3 DNA reads TGTGCCAGCTCACCACCAGGGACCGCAGAGACCCAGTACTTC.

The chain is built from TRBV15 and TRBJ2-7, with unresolved D. V dropped 3 bases and J dropped 4 bases, with 19 bases sitting between them. The CDR3 runs 16 residues. The germline CDR1 and CDR2 sequences are LNHNV and YYDKDF (reference sequence). The CDR3 sequence: CATSRSTNPVMYEQYF. CDR3 coding DNA: TGTGCCACCAGCAGGTCGACAAATCCGGTTATGTACGAGCAGTACTTC.

Concerning this clonotype itself: Given a much more abundant clone one base away, this may be a read error. The CDR3 bases are TGTGCCAGCGGTAAAGGGGGTCGGGAGCCCCAGCATTTT. Amino acid sequence: CASGKGGREPQHF. This chain joins TRBV6-5 and TRBJ1-5; possibly TRBD1 for D (6 bases). V lost 8 bases to trimming and J lost 8 bases, with 16 bases between them. The CDR3 is 13 residues long. Germline assignment: CDR1 MNHEY and CDR2 SVGAGI.

This clonotype has ten or more counts. The rearrangement uses TRBV10-3 and TRBJ2-5; D gene unclear. Per the germline V gene, CDR1 is ENHRY and CDR2 is SYGVKD. Trimming stripped 5 bases from V and 1 base from J, with 11 bases between. The length of the CDR3 is 14 residues. For the CDR3, the DNA is TGTGCCATCAGTCAACAGATTTCCCAAGAGACCCAGTACTTC. Protein product: CAISQQISQETQYF.

This clonotype was observed many times. This chain links TRBV6-1 with TRBJ2-7; D unresolved. Trimming stripped 7 bases from V and 0 bases from J, with 13 bases between. This CDR3 contains 14 residues. Germline V CDR1 and CDR2: MNHNS, SASEGT. The CDR3 DNA follows: TGTGCCAGCAACTACCAGTTCCCCTCCTACGAGCAGTACTTC. Protein: CASNYQFPSYEQYF.

There are many counts of this clonotype. This sequence joins TRBV15 and TRBJ1-5; D is ambiguous. This CDR3 is built from 15 residues. Germline V gene lookup returns CDR1 LNHNV and CDR2 YYDKDF (reference sequence). Trimming left V 0 bases short and J 0 bases short, with 6 bases between. The CDR3 nucleotides are TGTGCCACCAGCAGAGAACCCTATAGCAATCAGCCCCAGCATTTT. Translation gives CATSREPYSNQPQHF.

The chain joins TRBV3-1 to TRBJ1-2, with D uncertain. The CDR3 length is 12 residues. CDR1 and CDR2 (germline): LGHDT, YNNKEL (reference sequence). V was clipped by 1 base and J by 4 bases, with 4 bases between them. CDR3: CASSQGTYGYTF. CDR3 nucleotides: TGTGCCAGCAGCCAAGGAACCTATGGCTACACCTTC.

This clonotype was counted ten times or more. The chain is built from TRBV20-1 and TRBJ1-2, with 7 bases that match TRBD1. The germline CDR1 and CDR2 sequences are DFQATT and SNEGSKA (reference sequence). V was clipped by 0 bases and J by 4 bases; unmatched bases: 8. The CDR3 spans 15 residues. Written as DNA, the CDR3 is TGCAGTGCTAGAGATACCGGGACAGCTTCCTATGGCTACACCTTC. Translating gives CSARDTGTASYGYTF.

The table lists this clonotype with many counts. V gene TRBV29-1 combines with J gene TRBJ1-1; D not resolved. Germline CDR1 SQVTM, CDR2 ANQGSEA. Trimming shortened V by 4 bases and J by 1 base, and 7 bases separated the two germline ends. The CDR3 runs 12 residues. The CDR3 spells CSVGAGNTEAFF. The CDR3 DNA is TGCAGCGTTGGGGCCGGGAACACTGAAGCTTTCTTT.

This clonotype has ten or more counts. This chain uses TRBV14 with TRBJ2-3, with unresolved D. CDR3 length: 13 amino acids. The V end was cut by 3 bases, the J end by 6 bases, with 10 bases between. Germline V CDR1 and CDR2: SGHDN, FVKESK. The CDR3 DNA follows: TGTGCCAGCAGCCAGGCCCTTGCGGATACGCAGTATTTT. Amino acids: CASSQALADTQYF. The complete variable domain, with remaining parts taken from reference TRBV14 and TRBJ2-3, reads EAGVTQFPSHSVIEKGQTVTLRCDPISGHDNLYWYRRVMGKEIKFLLHFVKESKQDESGMPNNRFLAERTGGTYSTLKVQPAELEDSGVYFCASSQALADTQYFGPGTRLTVL.

As concerns this clonotype: A single base separates this from a much larger clone, so it may be a read error. The chain joins TRBV5-1 to TRBJ2-5; TRBD2 aligns across 7 bases. CDR3 length equals 18 residues. The V and J ends lost 4 bases and 3 bases, in that order; junction bases with no gene match: 18. Germline values: CDR1 SGHRS, CDR2 YFSETQ. The chain's CDR3 is CASSKGLPGGTSKETQYF. The CDR3 DNA reads as TGCGCCAGCAGCAAGGGACTACCGGGGGGAACCTCCAAAGAGACCCAGTACTTC.

This clonotype has a single count. One base away lies a much larger clone, so this may be a sequencing read error. This chain joins TRBV5-1 and TRBJ2-7; 7 bases map to TRBD1. The germline gives CDR1 SGHRS, CDR2 YFSETQ. CDR3 length equals 14 residues. CDR3 residues: CVSSLEGAYYEQYF. As DNA, the CDR3 is TGCGTCAGCAGCTTAGAGGGGGCCTACTACGAGCAGTACTTC.